What follows are 26 T cell receptor beta chains derived from one specimen sequenced in a study of OX40 agonist ivuxolimab in advanced cancers. Generated by immunoSEQ multiplex PCR, the TCRdb table keeps only in-frame clones and is missing some. The table records tens of thousands of clones, around 90% of them present only once. The sequences come from CD4+ or CD8+ T cells sorted from blood, collected in a trial of the OX40 agonist ivuxolimab. All receptors derive from an adult with an advanced solid tumor such as melanoma, head and neck, liver or kidney cancer.

V usage is TRBV29-1 and J usage is TRBJ1-1; D is unresolved. CDR3 length: 13 amino acids. Trimming took 5 bases from V and 3 from J, leaving 13 bases between them. The germline CDR1 and CDR2 sequences are SQVTM and ANQGSEA. CDR3 nucleotides: TGCAGCGTTCAAGGAGGCGGGTACACTGAAGCTTTCTTT. Its translation is CSVQGGGYTEAFF.

The V gene is TRBV6-6, the J gene TRBJ1-4; no definite D call. V lost 0 bases and J lost 6, with 14 bases in between. The CDR3 is 16 amino acids. The germline CDR1 and CDR2 sequences are MNHNY and SVGAGI (reference sequence). This CDR3 reads CASSYSTAAPHEKLFF. The DNA of the CDR3 is TGTGCCAGCAGTTACTCGACGGCAGCACCTCATGAAAAACTGTTTTTT.

CDR3 in DNA: TGTGCCAGCCCCCAGGTAGGCAGGGGAGACACTGAAGCTTTCTTT. It is translated as CASPQVGRGDTEAFF. The J gene is TRBJ1-1, the V gene TRBV6-1, with D possibly being TRBD1 (6 bases). The CDR3 is made up of 15 amino acids. V lost 8 bases and J lost 3, with 19 bases in between. The germline gives CDR1 MNHNS, CDR2 SASEGT.

The chain couples TRBV15 to TRBJ1-2; TRBD1 agrees at 7 bases. The CDR3 covers 13 residues. Looked up from germline, CDR1 is LNHNV and CDR2 is YYDKDF (reference sequence). V shed 5 bases, J shed 2 bases, and the junction held 2 bases outside the gene matches. DNA for the CDR3: TGTGCCACCAGCGTACAGGGGAACTATGGCTACACCTTC. The encoded protein is CATSVQGNYGYTF. Full variable domain (remainder filled in from reference TRBV15 and TRBJ1-2): DAMVIQNPRYQVTQFGKPVTLSCSQTLNHNVMYWYQQKSSQAPKLLFHYYDKDFNNEADTPDNFQSRRPNTSFCFLDIRSPGLGDTAMYLCATSVQGNYGYTFGSGTRLTVV.

V is TRBV4-1 and J is TRBJ2-3; tentatively, D is TRBD1 or TRBD2 (5 bases each). Between the trimmed V and J ends, which lost 2 bases and 0 bases, there was a span of 12 bases. The CDR3 is made up of 16 amino acids. Germline CDR1 and CDR2: MGHRA and YSYEKL. This CDR3 reads CASSQPGRFSTDTQYF. CDR3 sequence (DNA): TGCGCCAGCAGCCAACCGGGACGGTTTAGCACAGATACGCAGTATTTT.

The rearrangement joins TRBV4-2 to TRBJ1-2, with 9 bases matching TRBD1. The CDR3 covers 16 residues. J gave up 0 bases and V 5 bases, and 7 bases lay outside the gene matches. Germline V CDR1 and CDR2: LGHNA, YNFKEQ. CDR3 sequence (DNA): TGTGCCAGCAGCTTGGGGACAGGGTTAGCTAACTATGGCTACACCTTC. It encodes CASSLGTGLANYGYTF.

The chain joins TRBV5-6 to TRBJ1-5, with D tentatively TRBD1 (5 bases). The CDR3 loop spans 13 amino acids. The V end lost 7 bases, the J end lost 1 base, and 9 bases lay between the germline ends. Germline-derived CDR1 and CDR2 are SGHDT and YYEEEE. CDR3 loop: CASSAGSNQPQHF. The CDR3 DNA sequence: TGTGCCAGCTCGGCAGGGAGCAATCAGCCCCAGCATTTT.

This chain links TRBV27 with TRBJ2-7; 7 bases are shared with TRBD1. The CDR3 contains 15 residues. CDR1 MNHEY and CDR2 SMNVEV come from the germline V gene (reference sequence). The V segment lost 5 bases and the J segment 2 bases; nucleotides outside the gene matches: 9. The CDR3 is CASSPNRDSPYEQYF. CDR3 coding DNA: TGTGCCAGCAGTCCAAACCGGGACAGCCCCTACGAGCAGTACTTC.

V and J are TRBV29-1 and TRBJ1-2; D gene uncertain. The CDR3 loop spans 14 amino acids. Germline CDR1 is SQVTM and CDR2 is ANQGSEA. Trimming left V 3 bases short and J 3 bases short, with 14 bases between. The CDR3 nucleotides are TGCAGCGTTGACGCCCGAATACATCACTATGGCTACACCTTC. Protein sequence: CSVDARIHHYGYTF.

The chain has TRBV6-1 and TRBJ2-5, with D perhaps matching TRBD2 (6 bases). Trimming removed 1 base from V and 7 bases from J, with 16 bases in between. CDR3 length equals 15 residues. Germline V lookup: CDR1 MNHNS, CDR2 SASEGT. The CDR3 region has the DNA TGTGCCAGCAGTGAAGATCGGACACGGAGGGGGACCCAGTACTTC. This gives the protein CASSEDRTRRGTQYF.

CDR3 DNA: TGTGCCAGCAGCTTAGGGGACGACACAGATACGCAGTATTTT. This codes for CASSLGDDTDTQYF. The chain has TRBV7-2 and TRBJ2-3; TRBD1 or TRBD2 may be the D gene (5 bases each). This CDR3 spans 14 amino acids. V lost 1 base and J 2 bases, leaving 7 bases between the germline ends. Per germline, CDR1 SGHTA and CDR2 FQGNSA.

The chain employs TRBV5-6 and TRBJ2-3, with D possibly matching TRBD1 (5 bases). CDR3 size: 12 residues. Trimming took off 4 bases at V and 4 bases at J, with 7 bases between the two ends. CDR1 is SGHDT and CDR2 is YYEEEE in the germline V gene. CDR3 amino acids: CASSQQADTQYF. CDR3 bases: TGTGCCAGCAGCCAACAGGCAGATACGCAGTATTTT. Complete variable domain (other parts from reference TRBV5-6 and TRBJ2-3): DAGVTQSPTHLIKTRGQQVTLRCSPKSGHDTVSWYQQALGQGPQFIFQYYEEEERQRGNFPDRFSGHQFPNYSSELNVNALLLGDSALYLCASSQQADTQYFGPGTRLTVL.

This chain uses TRBV27 with TRBJ1-4, with TRBD1 as a possible D gene (6 bases). CDR3 size: 14 residues. Germline values: CDR1 MNHEY, CDR2 SMNVEV (reference sequence). V lost 6 bases and J lost 7, with 15 bases in between. For the CDR3, the DNA is TGTGCCAGCAGCCCAGGGGTGATAGGTGAAAAACTGTTTTTT. Its translation: CASSPGVIGEKLFF. Filled out from reference TRBV27 and TRBJ1-4, the complete variable domain reads EAQVTQNPRYLITVTGKKLTVTCSQNMNHEYMSWYRQDPGLGLRQIYYSMNVEVTDKGDVPEGYKVSRKEKRNFPLILESPSPNQTSLYFCASSPGVIGEKLFFGSGTQLSVL.

The chain is built from TRBV12-5 and TRBJ2-3, with 9 bases that match TRBD2. In germline, CDR1 is LGHNT, CDR2 FRNRAP. The CDR3 length is 20 residues. Trimming at V came to 1 base and at J to 1 base, leaving 15 bases not matched to a gene. CDR3 nucleotides: TGTGCTAGTGGTTTGGGTCCGGGACTAGCTACCACCCTAGGCACAGATACGCAGTATTTT. Translating it yields CASGLGPGLATTLGTDTQYF.

The chain is built from TRBV14 and TRBJ2-7; 10 nucleotides agree with TRBD2. The V gene end was trimmed by 4 bases and the J gene end by 0 bases; junction bases not matched to a gene: 3. CDR3 length: 15 residues. CDR1 is SGHDN and CDR2 is FVKESK in the germline V gene. The CDR3 reads CASSPLAGDSYEQYF. CDR3 in DNA: TGTGCCAGCAGCCCTCTAGCGGGGGACTCCTACGAGCAGTACTTC.

The rearrangement uses TRBV19 and TRBJ2-7; 7 bases align to TRBD1. Per germline, CDR1 LNHDA and CDR2 SQIVND (reference sequence). The length of the CDR3 is 13 residues. With V trimmed by 6 bases and J by 6 bases, 8 bases remained unmatched. For the CDR3, the DNA is TGTGCCAGTAGGCTGACAGGGAGCGGCGAGCAGTACTTC. It translates to CASRLTGSGEQYF.

The V gene is TRBV7-9, the J gene TRBJ1-6, with D perhaps TRBD1 (6 bases). Germline V gene sequence: CDR1 SEHNR, CDR2 FQNEAQ (reference sequence). There are 13 residues in the CDR3. V gave up 7 bases and J gave up 8 bases, with 12 bases separating them. The CDR3 sequence: CASNRQADSPLHF. CDR3 nucleotides: TGTGCCAGCAACCGACAGGCCGATTCACCCCTCCACTTT.

J is TRBJ1-5 and V is TRBV6-1; unclear D gene. CDR3 length: 16 amino acids. The germline V and J ends were trimmed by 2 bases and 2 bases, with 13 bases remaining between them. CDR1 MNHNS and CDR2 SASEGT come from the germline V gene. This CDR3 reads CASSEYSPSGNQPQHF. The DNA of the CDR3 is TGTGCCAGCAGTGAATACTCTCCTTCAGGCAATCAGCCCCAGCATTTT.

Of note for this clone: Mismatch with germline at one junction end may stem from a read error. The chain couples TRBV13 to TRBJ2-3; D is possibly TRBD2 (5 bases). Germline CDR1 is PRHDT and CDR2 is FYEKMQ (reference sequence). The CDR3 is made up of 12 amino acids. The CDR3 spells CASSVGRDTQYF. DNA for the CDR3: TGTGCCAGCAGCGTAGGGAGAGATACGCAGTATTTT.

CDR3: CASSEPGSTEAFF. DNA of the CDR3: TGTGCCAGCAGTGAACCAGGGAGCACTGAAGCTTTCTTT. The chain employs TRBV6-4 and TRBJ1-1; D may be TRBD1 (5 bases). This CDR3 has 13 amino acids. Trimming cost V 3 bases and J 4 bases, with 9 bases left between them. The germline CDR1 and CDR2 sequences are MRHNA and SNTAGT.

This chain uses TRBV5-4 with TRBJ2-7; D might be TRBD2 (5 bases). Germline lookup yields CDR1 SGHNT and CDR2 YYREEE (reference sequence). This CDR3 is built from 14 residues. V was cut by 2 bases and J by 0 bases, with 9 bases left in between. DNA of the CDR3: TGTGCCAGCAGCTTTAGAGGGAACTCCTACGAGCAGTACTTC. The encoded protein is CASSFRGNSYEQYF.

The chain links TRBV7-6 to TRBJ2-7, with TRBD2 matching over 11 bases. The germline CDR1 and CDR2 sequences are SGHVS and FNYEAQ. Trimming at V came to 4 bases and at J to 4 bases, leaving 3 bases not matched to a gene. There are 14 residues in the CDR3. The CDR3 DNA sequence: TGTGCCAGCAGCTCCCTAGCGGGGGGTTACGAGCAGTACTTC. Translation gives CASSSLAGGYEQYF. Drawing the rest from reference TRBV7-6 and TRBJ2-7, the complete variable domain is GAGVSQSPRYKVTKRGQDVALRCDPISGHVSLYWYRQALGQGPEFLTYFNYEAQQDKSGLPNDRFSAERPEGSISTLTIQRTEQRDSAMYRCASSSLAGGYEQYFGPGTRLTVT.

The CDR3 nucleotides are TGTGCCAGCAGCTCCGAAGTCTACGAGCAGTACTTC. Residues: CASSSEVYEQYF. The V call is TRBV7-8, the J call TRBJ2-7, with D uncertain. Germline CDR1 SGHVS, CDR2 FQNEAQ. The CDR3 has 12 amino acids. Trimming left V 4 bases short and J 3 bases short, with 7 bases between.

The CDR3 here is CASSLEAGLNEKLFF. The CDR3 DNA sequence: TGTGCCAGCAGCTTAGAGGCAGGACTCAATGAAAAACTGTTTTTT. The chain combines TRBV7-6 with TRBJ1-4, with D unclear. The V gene lost 1 base and the J gene lost 5 bases, with 11 bases spanning the gap. This CDR3 spans 15 amino acids. CDR1 SGHVS and CDR2 FNYEAQ come from the germline V gene. Filled out from reference TRBV7-6 and TRBJ1-4, the complete variable domain reads GAGVSQSPRYKVTKRGQDVALRCDPISGHVSLYWYRQALGQGPEFLTYFNYEAQQDKSGLPNDRFSAERPEGSISTLTIQRTEQRDSAMYRCASSLEAGLNEKLFFGSGTQLSVL.

The chain links TRBV7-9 to TRBJ2-5; 7 bases match TRBD1. TRBJ2-7 matches the DNA end more closely, so the J call is doubtful. CDR3 length: 16 amino acids. Germline V lookup: CDR1 SEHNR, CDR2 FQNEAQ (reference sequence). DNA of the CDR3: TGTGCCAGCAGCCCTCGAGACAGGGCATTAGCCTACGAGCAGTACTTC. It is translated as CASSPRDRALAYEQYF.

The CDR3 loop reads CASSSTGAAYQPQHF. CDR3 nucleotides: TGTGCCAGCAGTTCGACAGGGGCCGCGTATCAGCCCCAGCATTTT. V and J are TRBV6-5 and TRBJ1-5; TRBD1 matches at 8 bases. After removal of 4 bases from V and 5 bases from J, the junction contained 7 bases not matched to a gene. The CDR3 is made up of 15 amino acids. Germline V gene sequence: CDR1 MNHEY, CDR2 SVGAGI.